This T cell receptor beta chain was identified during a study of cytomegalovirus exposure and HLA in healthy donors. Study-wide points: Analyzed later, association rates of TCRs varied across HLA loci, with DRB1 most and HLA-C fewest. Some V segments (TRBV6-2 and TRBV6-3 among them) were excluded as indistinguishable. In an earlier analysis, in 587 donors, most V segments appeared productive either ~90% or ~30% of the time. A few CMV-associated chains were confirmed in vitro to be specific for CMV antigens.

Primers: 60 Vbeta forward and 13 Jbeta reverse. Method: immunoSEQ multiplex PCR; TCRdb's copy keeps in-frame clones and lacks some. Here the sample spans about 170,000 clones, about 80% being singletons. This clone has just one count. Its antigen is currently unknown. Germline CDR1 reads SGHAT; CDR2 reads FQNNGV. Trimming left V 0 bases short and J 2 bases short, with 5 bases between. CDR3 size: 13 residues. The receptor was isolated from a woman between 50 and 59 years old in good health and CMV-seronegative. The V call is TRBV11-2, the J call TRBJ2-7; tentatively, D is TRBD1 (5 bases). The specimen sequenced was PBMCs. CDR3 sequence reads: CASSLDRAYEQYF. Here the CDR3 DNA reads TGTGCCAGCAGCTTAGACAGGGCCTACGAGCAGTACTTC.